This TCR beta chain came from a study of shared clonotypes between healthy human individuals. Study findings and constraints: The naive CD4 repertoires of several donors were compared, and approximately 5.3% of clonotypes were shared. Despite large depth, rarefaction showed incomplete sorted-subset sequencing.

As for this clone: Its antigen is still unknown.

Deep-level running was used for the assay. Measured with immunoSEQ multiplex PCR; TCRdb has only the in-frame clones, and not every one. There are 550,000 to 600,000 clones in the sample; 95% to 98% occur only once, and 0.3% lies in the top ten. This CDR3 is built from 13 residues. Germline CDR1 SGHNT, CDR2 YYREEE (reference sequence). The V and J ends lost 6 bases and 1 base respectively, with 10 bases between them. Terminally differentiated effector memory CD45RA+ cells were left out of the naive CD8 fraction, which was CD45RO-negative and positively selected for CCR7. The sequencing input was naive CD8+ T cells sorted from blood. J is TRBJ1-1 and V is TRBV5-4; weak D call: TRBD1 (5 bases). The clonotype originates from a man aged 25-45 years in good health. CDR3 bases: TGTGCCAGCACGGCCGGGGGGAACACTGAAGCTTTCTTT. This sequence encodes CASTAGGNTEAFF.